The 27 T cell receptor beta chains below were found in one sample sequenced in a study of cytomegalovirus exposure and HLA in healthy donors. This PCR relied on a set of 60 Vbeta primers and 13 Jbeta primers. Profiled with immunoSEQ multiplex PCR; TCRdb holds only in-frame clones, not every one. The table shows 150,000 to 200,000 clones, with about 80% occurring only once. Sequencing was performed on PBMCs. The receptors shown here come from a woman aged 40 to 55 in good health and CMV-seronegative.

The chain combines TRBV19 with TRBJ2-7, with 14 bases fitting TRBD2. J was trimmed by 4 bases and V by 4 bases; bases with no gene match: 6. The germline CDR1 and CDR2 sequences are LNHDA and SQIVND (reference sequence). The CDR3 runs 16 residues. CDR3 protein: CASSTRTSGRRYEQYF. CDR3 DNA: TGTGCCAGTAGTACAAGGACTAGCGGGAGGAGGTACGAGCAGTACTTC.

For the CDR3, the DNA is TGTGCCAGCAGCTTAGGGCAGGGTCGTACCCGCGATACGCAGTATTTT. The encoded protein is CASSLGQGRTRDTQYF. This rearrangement joins TRBV7-9 to TRBJ2-3, with a possible D match to TRBD1 (5 bases). The CDR3 extends over 16 amino acids. V dropped 1 base and J dropped 6 bases, with 17 bases sitting between them. Germline loops: CDR1 SEHNR, CDR2 FQNEAQ (reference sequence).

The chain couples TRBV27 to TRBJ2-3; D perhaps matches TRBD2 (5 bases). CDR3 length equals 14 residues. With 7 bases removed from V and 2 bases from J, the gap between germline ends came to 13 bases. The V gene's germline CDR1 is MNHEY and CDR2 SMNVEV (reference sequence). The CDR3 loop reads CASTLSGSTDTQYF. DNA of the CDR3: TGTGCCAGCACCCTGAGCGGATCCACAGATACGCAGTATTTT.

The chain uses TRBV19 and TRBJ1-2, with a possible D match to TRBD1 (5 bases). CDR3 length: 15 residues. From germline, CDR1 is LNHDA and CDR2 SQIVND (reference sequence). With 4 bases removed from V and 4 bases from J, the gap between germline ends came to 16 bases. The CDR3 sequence: CASSTQGDRFYGYTF. The CDR3 nucleotides are TGTGCCAGTAGTACCCAGGGTGATCGATTCTATGGCTACACCTTC.

This clone occurred once. The rearrangement uses TRBV4-1 and TRBJ1-5; the match to TRBD1 covers 7 bases. The junction had 14 bases not matched to a gene; V was cut back by 2 bases and J by 4 bases. The V gene's germline CDR1 is MGHRA and CDR2 YSYEKL. This CDR3 comprises 18 residues. This CDR3 reads CASSQSLAGQTVNQPQHF. The DNA of the CDR3 is TGCGCCAGCAGCCAATCCCTCGCGGGACAGACAGTTAATCAGCCCCAGCATTTT.

This chain uses TRBV19 with TRBJ2-3; 8 positions match TRBD1. The length of the CDR3 is 16 residues. Germline loops: CDR1 LNHDA, CDR2 SQIVND (reference sequence). With V trimmed by 4 bases and J by 3 bases, 9 bases remained unmatched. In nucleotides, the CDR3 is TGTGCCAGTAGTACGACAGGGGACGCCTCTACAGATACGCAGTATTTT. This encodes CASSTTGDASTDTQYF.

This sequence joins TRBV6-1 and TRBJ2-5; TRBD1 matches 7 bases. With 0 bases clipped from V and 7 bases from J, the junction kept 17 bases outside the gene matches. Germline CDR1 reads MNHNS; CDR2 reads SASEGT. CDR3 size: 18 residues. The CDR3 sequence: CASSEAPMATGMLWTQYF. The CDR3, as DNA: TGTGCCAGCAGTGAAGCGCCGATGGCGACAGGGATGCTCTGGACCCAGTACTTC.

This chain links TRBV5-4 with TRBJ2-1, with 11 bases matching TRBD2. V trimming: 2 bases; J trimming: 7 bases; junction bases outside the gene matches: 8. The CDR3 contains 16 residues. Germline CDR1 is SGHNT and CDR2 is YYREEE (reference sequence). DNA for the CDR3: TGTGCCAGCAGCTTCCTGGGACTAGCGGTCTTGAATGAGCAGTTCTTC. It is translated as CASSFLGLAVLNEQFF. Full variable domain (rest looked up from reference TRBV5-4 and TRBJ2-1): ETGVTQSPTHLIKTRGQQVTLRCSSQSGHNTVSWYQQALGQGPQFIFQYYREEENGRGNFPPRFSGLQFPNYSSELNVNALELDDSALYLCASSFLGLAVLNEQFFGPGTRLTVL.

The rearrangement joins TRBV5-6 to TRBJ2-5, with TRBD1 matching over 9 bases. In germline, CDR1 is SGHDT, CDR2 YYEEEE. Trimming removed 0 bases from V and 4 bases from J; junction bases left unmatched: 4. This CDR3 has 15 residues. The CDR3 bases are TGTGCCAGCAGCTTGGGGGGACAGGGATCAGAGACCCAGTACTTC. It yields the protein CASSLGGQGSETQYF.

This clone appeared a few times. The CDR3 is CASRALERGYTEAFF. The CDR3 nucleotides are TGTGCCAGCAGAGCCTTGGAAAGGGGGTACACTGAAGCTTTCTTT. The chain has TRBV6-1 and TRBJ1-1; weak D call: TRBD1 (6 bases). CDR1 MNHNS and CDR2 SASEGT come from the germline V gene. V was cut by 6 bases and J by 3 bases, with 17 bases left in between. This CDR3 is 15 amino acids long.

The V gene is TRBV5-1, the J gene TRBJ2-7; 12 nucleotides align to TRBD2. Germline trimming cut 4 bases from V and 0 bases from J; bases unmatched to any gene: 5. The CDR3 has 16 amino acids. Germline V gene sequence: CDR1 SGHRS, CDR2 YFSETQ. The CDR3 DNA is TGCGCCAGCAGCCCCGGGACTAGCGGGCTCTCCTACGAGCAGTACTTC. This translates into CASSPGTSGLSYEQYF. The variable domain in full, completed from reference TRBV5-1 and TRBJ2-7, reads KAGVTQTPRYLIKTRGQQVTLSCSPISGHRSVSWYQQTPGQGLQFLFEYFSETQRNKGNFPGRFSGRQFSNSRSEMNVSTLELGDSALYLCASSPGTSGLSYEQYFGPGTRLTVT.

The sample holds a few counts of this clone. DNA of the CDR3: TGTGCCAGCAGCTTAGCTAGCGGGCGCGCCTACGAGCAGTACTTC. Translated, it gives CASSLASGRAYEQYF. The chain has TRBV7-2 and TRBJ2-7, with 7 bases that match TRBD2. V was clipped by 0 bases and J by 2 bases; unmatched bases: 4. CDR3 size: 15 residues. Germline-derived CDR1 and CDR2 are SGHTA and FQGNSA.

The gene calls are TRBV11-3 and TRBJ2-3, with 7 bases matching TRBD1. The CDR3 is made up of 15 amino acids. Looked up from germline, CDR1 is SGHNT and CDR2 is YENEEA. The ends lost 7 bases at V and 5 bases at J; junction bases unmatched: 12. The CDR3 region is CASTKGAAEEDTQYF. Written as DNA, the CDR3 is TGTGCCAGCACGAAGGGGGCGGCGGAGGAAGATACGCAGTATTTT.

A few counts support this clone. CDR3 coding DNA: TGTGCCAGCAGCCTCAGGCCTTCGGGACTAGCGTTGGAGACCCAGTACTTC. Its protein is CASSLRPSGLALETQYF. This chain uses TRBV9 with TRBJ2-5; 10 nucleotides line up with TRBD2. CDR3 length: 17 amino acids. CDR1 and CDR2 from the germline V gene are SGDLS and YYNGEE. Unmatched junction bases numbered 14, after V lost 4 bases and J lost 5 bases.

This chain connects TRBV19 to TRBJ2-3; TRBD2 aligns across 8 bases. CDR1 LNHDA and CDR2 SQIVND come from the germline V gene (reference sequence). The CDR3 runs to 14 residues. V was clipped by 5 bases and J by 2 bases; unmatched bases: 3. The CDR3 sequence: CASSDSGTTDTQYF. CDR3 in DNA: TGTGCCAGTAGTGATAGCGGGACCACAGATACGCAGTATTTT.

The chain uses TRBV7-9 and TRBJ2-2, with TRBD2 identical over 11 bases. There are 17 residues in the CDR3. Trimming took 5 bases from V and 4 from J; bases not matched to a gene: 9. CDR1 is SEHNR, CDR2 FQNEAQ, per germline (reference sequence). DNA for the CDR3: TGTGCCAGCAGCCATAGCGGGAGGGCCGTGGGCACCGGGGAGCTGTTTTTT. Protein: CASSHSGRAVGTGELFF.

V and J are TRBV7-3 and TRBJ1-5, with D perhaps matching TRBD1 (5 bases). The CDR3 totals 14 residues. V shed 4 bases and J shed 2 bases, with 9 bases lying between them. The germline CDR1 and CDR2 sequences are SGHTA and FQGTGA. The DNA of the CDR3 is TGTGCCAGCAGCTGGGGGGGAGGCAATCAGCCCCAGCATTTT. Its protein product is CASSWGGGNQPQHF.

J is TRBJ1-2 and V is TRBV7-3; TRBD1 matches 7 bases. The CDR3 is 13 residues long. V was pared by 6 bases and J by 8 bases, with 9 bases of the junction left unmatched. Germline CDR1 is SGHTA and CDR2 is FQGTGA. CDR3 sequence reads: CASREGGLQGYTF. CDR3 sequence (DNA): TGTGCCAGCAGGGAAGGGGGCCTTCAAGGCTACACCTTC.

The V gene is TRBV27, the J gene TRBJ2-7; 8 bases agree with TRBD2. This CDR3 comprises 14 residues. Germline values: CDR1 MNHEY, CDR2 SMNVEV (reference sequence). V shed 6 bases and J 1 base; nucleotides not matched to a gene: 5. The CDR3: CASRAGEVSYEQYV. CDR3 in DNA: TGTGCCAGCAGAGCGGGAGAGGTATCCTACGAGCAGTACGTC.

The chain joins TRBV18 to TRBJ2-7; a weak D match, TRBD2 (7 bases). Germline CDR1 is KGHSH and CDR2 is LQKENI. CDR3 length: 13 amino acids. Trimming took off 4 bases at V and 2 bases at J, with 9 bases between the two ends. CDR3 nucleotides: TGTGCCAGCTCACGCGGGGGCCCCTACGAGCAGTACTTC. This encodes CASSRGGPYEQYF. Based on the CDR3 plus reference TRBV18 and TRBJ2-7, the full variable domain is NAGVMQNPRHLVRRRGQEARLRCSPMKGHSHVYWYRQLPEEGLKFMVYLQKENIIDESGMPKERFSAEFPKEGPSILRIQQVVRGDSAAYFCASSRGGPYEQYFGPGTRLTVT.

J is TRBJ1-3 and V is TRBV9; weak D call: TRBD1 (6 bases). Germline CDR1 is SGDLS and CDR2 is YYNGEE. CDR3 length: 15 amino acids. V shed 3 bases and J shed 0 bases, with 10 bases lying between them. The CDR3 protein is CASSGQDLSGNTIYF. The DNA of the CDR3 is TGTGCCAGCAGCGGACAGGACCTCTCTGGAAACACCATATATTTT. The entire variable domain, with the rest obtained from reference TRBV9 and TRBJ1-3, is as follows: DSGVTQTPKHLITATGQRVTLRCSPRSGDLSVYWYQQSLDQGLQFLIQYYNGEERAKGNILERFSAQQFPDLHSELNLSSLELGDSALYFCASSGQDLSGNTIYFGEGSWLTVV.

This clone was seen a few times. The V gene is TRBV5-5, the J gene TRBJ2-3, with D possibly being TRBD2 (5 bases). This CDR3 spans 16 amino acids. V dropped 4 bases and J dropped 2 bases, with 17 bases sitting between them. CDR1 is SGHKS, CDR2 YYEKEE, per germline (reference sequence). The CDR3 loop reads CASSPGPQRFTDTQYF. CDR3 DNA: TGTGCCAGCAGCCCCGGCCCCCAGCGGTTCACAGATACGCAGTATTTT. Filled out from reference TRBV5-5 and TRBJ2-3, the complete variable domain reads DAGVTQSPTHLIKTRGQQVTLRCSPISGHKSVSWYQQVLGQGPQFIFQYYEKEERGRGNFPDRFSARQFPNYSSELNVNALLLGDSALYLCASSPGPQRFTDTQYFGPGTRLTVL.

The chain is built from TRBV9 and TRBJ2-1; TRBD2 is a possible D gene (6 bases). V was pared by 3 bases and J by 8 bases, with 12 bases between. Germline loops: CDR1 SGDLS, CDR2 YYNGEE. This CDR3 region has 13 residues. CDR3 coding DNA: TGTGCCAGCAGCGCCGGGACTCGGGATGAGCAGTTCTTC. This sequence encodes CASSAGTRDEQFF.

The chain employs TRBV7-2 and TRBJ2-3, with TRBD1 matching 11 bases. The CDR3 is 14 residues long. From germline, CDR1 is SGHTA and CDR2 FQGNSA. The V gene end was trimmed by 5 bases and the J gene end by 6 bases; junction bases not matched to a gene: 4. This CDR3 is CASSLRTGGDTQYF. As DNA, the CDR3 is TGTGCCAGCAGCCTGCGGACAGGGGGCGATACGCAGTATTTT. Complete variable domain (other parts from reference TRBV7-2 and TRBJ2-3): GAGVSQSPSNKVTEKGKDVELRCDPISGHTALYWYRQSLGQGLEFLIYFQGNSAPDKSGLPSDRFSAERTGGSVSTLTIQRTQQEDSAVYLCASSLRTGGDTQYFGPGTRLTVL.

This clone came up a few times. The chain joins TRBV19 to TRBJ2-1, with D possibly matching TRBD2 (5 bases). Trimming shortened V by 0 bases and J by 10 bases, and 10 bases separated the two germline ends. CDR3 length: 13 residues. Germline lookup yields CDR1 LNHDA and CDR2 SQIVND (reference sequence). CDR3 protein: CASSIDRTSEQFF. In DNA, the CDR3 is TGTGCCAGTAGTATAGACCGGACTTCGGAGCAGTTCTTC.

There are a few counts of this clone. The genes are TRBV7-8 and TRBJ2-3; D possibly corresponds to TRBD1 (6 bases). The CDR3 totals 15 residues. The germline V and J ends were trimmed by 1 base and 0 bases, with 8 bases remaining between them. CDR1 SGHVS and CDR2 FQNEAQ come from the germline V gene. CDR3 amino acids: CASSLGGTSTDTQYF. In DNA form, the CDR3 reads TGTGCCAGCAGCTTAGGGGGGACAAGCACAGATACGCAGTATTTT.

The chain uses TRBV11-1 and TRBJ2-1; TRBD2 matches 8 bases. The trim removed 4 bases at V and 2 bases at J, leaving 10 bases unmatched. Per germline, CDR1 SGHAT and CDR2 FQDESV (reference sequence). The CDR3 is made up of 17 amino acids. This CDR3 is CASSSLGREETYNEQFF. The CDR3 DNA reads as TGTGCCAGCAGCTCTCTGGGGCGGGAGGAAACCTACAATGAGCAGTTCTTC.